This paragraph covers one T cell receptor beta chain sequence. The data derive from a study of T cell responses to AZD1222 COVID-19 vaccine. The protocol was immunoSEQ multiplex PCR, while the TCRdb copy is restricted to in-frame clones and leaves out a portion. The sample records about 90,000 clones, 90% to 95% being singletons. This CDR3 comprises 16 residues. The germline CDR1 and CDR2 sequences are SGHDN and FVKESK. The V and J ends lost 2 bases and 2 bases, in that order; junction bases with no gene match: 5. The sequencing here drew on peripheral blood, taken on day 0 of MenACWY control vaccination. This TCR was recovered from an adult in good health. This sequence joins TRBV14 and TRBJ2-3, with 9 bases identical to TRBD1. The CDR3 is CASSQMGTGITDTQYF. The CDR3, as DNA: TGTGCCAGCAGCCAAATGGGGACAGGGATCACAGATACGCAGTATTTT.